This T cell receptor beta chain was recorded in a study of T-cell memory formation after mild COVID-19. Study at large: TCR clusters showed largely donor specificity. Study results and caveats: Balance between CD4 and CD8 was seen in clones contracting day 15 to 85, and a CD4+ lean was seen in later expanders. Cross-reactive memory apparently joined, as some responding clones appeared in pre-infection memory.

This clonotype was picked up a small number of times. Its target is not known. Germline V CDR1 and CDR2: SQVTM, ANQGSEA. The CDR3 sequence is 12 residues long. V lost 7 bases and J 13 bases, leaving 19 bases between the germline ends. TCRdb reanalysed the 5' RACE reads using MiXCR and keeps one entry per CDR3 protein. The sample has about 320,000 distinct CDR3 sequences; around 15% are singletons. The chain combines TRBV29-1 with TRBJ1-4, with a possible D match to TRBD1 (5 bases). Material: PBMCs or a T cell subset sorted from them (not recorded which). This receptor was taken from a young man who had mild COVID-19 (a few samples of this study predate the infection). Cell type and time point are not known. The CDR3 DNA reads TGCAGCGCCCATAACCCAGGGAGAGGACTGTTTTTT. Encoded protein: CSAHNPGRGLFF.